This TCR beta chain came from a study of blood T cell repertoires in COVID-19. The overall study: Specimens from acute and convalescent COVID-19 originated in the United States, Italy and Spain.

Measured with immunoSEQ multiplex PCR; TCRdb has only the in-frame clones, and not every one. The sample consists of 300,000 to 400,000 clones, roughly 90% of them appearing once. Individuals drawn from around 24 US areas were about 18 to 100 years old. In this sample, this clone turned up a few times. CDR1 is SGDLS, CDR2 YYNGEE, per germline. V was pared by 0 bases and J by 5 bases, with 10 bases of the junction left unmatched. This CDR3 is built from 18 residues. This sequence joins TRBV9 and TRBJ2-2; the match to TRBD1 covers 10 bases. The sequenced sample was PBMCs or T cells enriched from blood (not recorded which). The TCR originated in a woman under 40 with acute COVID-19. The CDR3 region has the DNA TGTGCCAGCAGCGTAGCTACTGGCCCGGGACAGGGGACCGGGGAGCTGTTTTTT. Its translation is CASSVATGPGQGTGELFF.